The 21 T cell receptor beta chains below all came from one sample that was sequenced in a study of T-cell reconstitution after alpha-beta-depleted transplantation in children (dated by TCRdb to about 2016). This sample's treatment or condition label indicates: allogeneic hematopoietic cell transplantation with graft depleted of TCRalphabeta T cells and CD19 B cells. Receptor libraries were prepared by PCR. The listed sequencing device is Illumina HiSeq 2500. To normalize quantification of the TCRbeta repertoire, the TCR libraries were built with molecular barcoding that relied on unique molecular identifiers. TCRdb cleaned the public reads at Q25 with fastp, built clones with MiXCR and kept in-frame beta chains. One record per CDR3 amino acid sequence lists the most common genes and DNA. This sample lists some 200,000 distinct CDR3 sequences; roughly 7% were detected once. Of the sample, roughly 6% falls within the top ten clones.

The starting material was PBMCs, obtained before TCRalphabeta/CD19-depleted stem cell transplant. These receptors were obtained from a boy aged 2 to 9 with acute lymphoblastic leukemia, due to receive a stem cell transplant.

The chain combines TRBV7-4 with TRBJ1-5; TRBD1 is a possible D gene (5 bases). This CDR3 is 17 amino acids long. V was clipped by 5 bases and J by 0 bases, with 17 bases between them. The germline V gene has CDR1 SGHVT and CDR2 SQSDAQ. Here the CDR3 DNA reads TGTGCCAGCAGCCTTTTTCAGGGAACAGCTAGCAATCAGCCCCAGCATTTT. Encoded protein: CASSLFQGTASNQPQHF.

Many counts were recorded for this clonotype. The chain couples TRBV12-3 or TRBV12-4 to TRBJ1-2; TRBD1 aligns across 7 bases. There are 15 residues in the CDR3. Unmatched junction bases numbered 4, after V lost 0 bases and J lost 3 bases. CDR3 nucleotide sequence: TGTGCCAGCAGTTTAGCAGGGGGCGCTTACTATGGCTACACCTTC. This translates into CASSLAGGAYYGYTF.

This clonotype was seen a handful of times. The V gene is TRBV18, the J gene TRBJ1-2; the match to TRBD1 covers 9 bases. Per germline, CDR1 KGHSH and CDR2 LQKENI. V dropped 3 bases and J dropped 2; count of bases not matched to a gene: 7. CDR3 length equals 16 residues. This CDR3 is CASSPRPGTGNYGYTF. The CDR3 nucleotides read TGTGCCAGCTCACCCAGACCCGGGACAGGGAACTATGGCTACACCTTC.

This clonotype has at least ten counts. This chain links TRBV28 with TRBJ2-1, with 8 positions matching TRBD2. This CDR3 comprises 15 residues. V was pared by 7 bases and J by 4 bases, with 9 bases of the junction left unmatched. CDR1 MDHEN and CDR2 SYDVKM come from the germline V gene. The CDR3 region has the DNA TGTGCCAGCACTCCACGGGCGGGGGGTTACAATGAGCAGTTCTTC. Translating gives CASTPRAGGYNEQFF. The variable domain in full, completed from reference TRBV28 and TRBJ2-1, reads DVKVTQSSRYLVKRTGEKVFLECVQDMDHENMFWYRQDPGLGLRLIYFSYDVKMKEKGDIPEGYSVSREKKERFSLILESASTNQTSMYLCASTPRAGGYNEQFFGPGTRLTVL.

This clonotype came up many times. The chain combines TRBV20-1 with TRBJ1-1, with 7 bases matching TRBD1. With 5 bases clipped from V and 1 base from J, the junction kept 4 bases outside the gene matches. In germline, CDR1 is DFQATT, CDR2 SNEGSKA (reference sequence). The CDR3 consists of 13 residues. The CDR3 loop is CSAPRTGNTEAFF. CDR3 DNA sequence: TGCAGTGCTCCCCGGACAGGGAACACTGAAGCTTTCTTT.

Many counts were recorded for this clonotype. The rearrangement joins TRBV4-2 to TRBJ1-6; 8 nucleotides align to TRBD1. Germline V gene sequence: CDR1 LGHNA, CDR2 YNFKEQ. J gave up 9 bases and V 0 bases, and 4 bases lay outside the gene matches. The CDR3 loop spans 15 amino acids. CDR3 sequence (DNA): TGTGCCAGCAGCCAAGATGGACAGGGTGTTTCACCCCTCCACTTT. Translated, it gives CASSQDGQGVSPLHF.

This clonotype occurred many times. The rearrangement links TRBV5-1 to TRBJ1-5; D not certain. CDR1 is SGHRS, CDR2 YFSETQ, per germline. This CDR3 comprises 13 residues. Deletions cut 0 bases from V and 7 bases from J, with 8 bases between. CDR3 sequence reads: CASSLAEGQPQHF. DNA of the CDR3: TGCGCCAGCAGCTTGGCCGAAGGGCAGCCCCAGCATTTT. Based on the CDR3 plus reference TRBV5-1 and TRBJ1-5, the full variable domain is KAGVTQTPRYLIKTRGQQVTLSCSPISGHRSVSWYQQTPGQGLQFLFEYFSETQRNKGNFPGRFSGRQFSNSRSEMNVSTLELGDSALYLCASSLAEGQPQHFGDGTRLSIL.

This clonotype was picked up a small number of times. This CDR3 is CASSSDGTLSPYEQYF. For the CDR3, the DNA is TGTGCCAGCAGCTCTGACGGGACTTTGAGCCCCTACGAGCAGTACTTC. The V gene is TRBV12-3 or TRBV12-4, the J gene TRBJ2-7; D may be TRBD2 (6 bases). There are 16 residues in the CDR3. With 6 bases removed from V and 2 bases from J, the gap between germline ends came to 20 bases.

This clonotype was observed many times. The V call is TRBV20-1, the J call TRBJ2-1; D is possibly TRBD2 (6 bases). The germline V gene has CDR1 DFQATT and CDR2 SNEGSKA (reference sequence). V was pared by 5 bases and J by 2 bases, with 13 bases between. The CDR3 extends over 14 amino acids. CDR3 sequence (DNA): TGCAGTGCTGCTAGCGCCGTTACCTACAATGAGCAGTTCTTC. Translation gives CSAASAVTYNEQFF.

Notes on this clonotype: This may arise from a read error, as a much more abundant clone is one base away. The chain uses TRBV18 and TRBJ2-4; 7 positions agree with TRBD1. Germline CDR1 is KGHSH and CDR2 is LQKENI. The CDR3 is made up of 14 amino acids. The CDR3 protein is CAISPVDRLNIQYF. For the CDR3, the DNA is TGTGCCATCTCACCCGTGGACAGGCTTAACATTCAGTACTTC.

In this sample, this clonotype turned up a few times. The chain is built from TRBV9 and TRBJ2-7; 9 bases map to TRBD1. There are 15 residues in the CDR3. Germline V CDR1 and CDR2: SGDLS, YYNGEE. The V segment lost 3 bases and the J segment 2 bases; nucleotides outside the gene matches: 6. The CDR3 loop is CASSAGTGTPYEQYF. DNA for the CDR3: TGTGCCAGCAGCGCCGGGACAGGGACCCCCTACGAGCAGTACTTC.

For this clonotype: The conserved phenylalanine or tryptophan normally closing the CDR3 is absent here, so this likely arose from a read error. This chain links TRBV3-1 with TRBJ1-1; 7 nucleotides agree with TRBD1. Per the germline V gene, CDR1 is LGHDT and CDR2 is YNNKEL (reference sequence). The V gene end was trimmed by 4 bases and the J gene end by 4 bases; junction bases not matched to a gene: 3. The CDR3 has 13 amino acids. The CDR3 bases are TGTGCCAGCAGCCCACAGGGGACCACTGAAGCTTTCTGT. It is translated as CASSPQGTTEAFC.

This chain links TRBV6-2 or TRBV6-3 with TRBJ2-3; D is uncertain. Germline V lookup: CDR1 MNHEY, CDR2 SVGEGT. This CDR3 region has 14 residues. V was pared by 2 bases and J by 1 base, with 7 bases between. The CDR3 DNA reads TGTGCCAGCAGTTACCCTGGCGGCACAGATACGCAGTATTTT. It is translated as CASSYPGGTDTQYF.

This clonotype was picked up many times. The chain joins TRBV20-1 to TRBJ2-7; a possible D gene is TRBD2 (5 bases). The V end was cut by 2 bases, the J end by 4 bases, with 18 bases between. Germline CDR1 reads DFQATT; CDR2 reads SNEGSKA (reference sequence). The CDR3 runs to 15 residues. The CDR3 nucleotides are TGCAGTGCTAGAAGGCCGGACTCCTCCCAGTACGAGCAGTACTTC. Its protein product is CSARRPDSSQYEQYF.

This clonotype was found a few times. The chain employs TRBV7-3 and TRBJ1-6; 10 bases line up with TRBD1. Looked up from germline, CDR1 is SGHTA and CDR2 is FQGTGA. The ends lost 5 bases at V and 0 bases at J; junction bases unmatched: 16. This CDR3 spans 21 amino acids. The CDR3 is CASSPLKPGQGLSSYNSPLHF. For the CDR3, the DNA is TGTGCCAGCAGCCCACTAAAGCCGGGACAGGGGTTAAGCTCCTATAATTCACCCCTCCACTTT.

This clonotype was recorded at least ten times. CDR3 DNA sequence: TGTGCCAGCAATGCTGGGGTCTCCTACGAGCAGTACTTC. This encodes CASNAGVSYEQYF. The chain combines TRBV7-9 with TRBJ2-7; D call uncertain. CDR3 size: 13 residues. V was clipped by 7 bases and J by 0 bases, with 10 bases between them. Germline V gives CDR1 SEHNR, CDR2 FQNEAQ (reference sequence).

In its sample, this clonotype was seen a few times. This sequence joins TRBV7-2 and TRBJ1-5; no clear D. Germline CDR1 reads SGHTA; CDR2 reads FQGNSA. The CDR3 is 12 amino acids. V lost 1 base, J lost 4 bases, and 2 bases lay in between. The CDR3 DNA sequence: TGTGCCAGCAGCTTAGTTAATCAGCCCCAGCATTTT. It codes for CASSLVNQPQHF.

The chain uses TRBV7-8 and TRBJ2-7; D is uncertain. The germline V gene encodes CDR1 SGHVS and CDR2 FQNEAQ. The CDR3 is made up of 12 amino acids. V was trimmed by 5 bases and J by 6 bases, leaving 11 bases between them. The CDR3 nucleotides read TGTGCCAGCAGCCATATGGGTCCCGAGCAGTACTTC. This sequence encodes CASSHMGPEQYF.

This clonotype has a count of ten or more. The chain is built from TRBV11-2 and TRBJ2-3, with 16 positions matching TRBD2. Germline CDR1 reads SGHAT; CDR2 reads FQNNGV. V dropped 5 bases and J dropped 6; count of bases not matched to a gene: 5. The CDR3 loop spans 16 amino acids. CDR3 sequence (DNA): TGTGCCAGCAGCCCGGGGACTAGCGGGAGGGCGGATACGCAGTATTTT. Protein product: CASSPGTSGRADTQYF. Filled out from reference TRBV11-2 and TRBJ2-3, the complete variable domain reads EAGVAQSPRYKIIEKRQSVAFWCNPISGHATLYWYQQILGQGPKLLIQFQNNGVVDDSQLPKDRFSAERLKGVDSTLKIQPAKLEDSAVYLCASSPGTSGRADTQYFGPGTRLTVL.

This clonotype occurred many times. V is TRBV29-1 and J is TRBJ2-7; TRBD2 matches 8 bases. In germline, CDR1 is SQVTM, CDR2 ANQGSEA. There are 13 residues in the CDR3. With 5 bases clipped from V and 2 bases from J, the junction kept 5 bases outside the gene matches. The CDR3 sequence is CSVRVAGPYEQYF. The CDR3 coding sequence is TGCAGCGTTAGGGTAGCGGGACCCTACGAGCAGTACTTC.

The table lists this clonotype with many counts. This chain uses TRBV9 with TRBJ1-4; the D is unclear. Looked up from germline, CDR1 is SGDLS and CDR2 is YYNGEE. The V and J ends lost 0 bases and 10 bases respectively, with 10 bases between them. CDR3 length: 13 amino acids. The CDR3 nucleotides read TGTGCCAGCAGCGTAGTGCCGGACGGAAAACTGTTTTTT. Its protein product is CASSVVPDGKLFF. Looking up the rest from reference TRBV9 and TRBJ1-4 gives the full variable domain: DSGVTQTPKHLITATGQRVTLRCSPRSGDLSVYWYQQSLDQGLQFLIQYYNGEERAKGNILERFSAQQFPDLHSELNLSSLELGDSALYFCASSVVPDGKLFFGSGTQLSVL.